The rows below give T cell receptor beta chains drawn from one sample of a study of read filtering for tumor transcriptome and immune sequencing. Each CDR3 protein is one row after TCRdb ran MiXCR on the reads. The repertoire includes 75,000 to 95,000 distinct CDR3 sequences, 12% of them detected once, and about 15% sits in the top ten. Sequences were obtained from a population of CD138-negative cells sorted from bone marrow. Receptor source: a donor at least 40 years old with multiple myeloma. Each CDR3 is given without its conserved first and last residue.

>TRBJ2-3|TRBV9
ASSVALGRADTQY
>TRBJ2-1|TRBV20-1
SASGTKSSYNEQF
>TRBJ2-3|TRBV3-1
ASSLGTDTGRAQY
>TRBJ2-2|TRBV27
ASSLTSIPGELF
>TRBJ2-1|TRBV19
ASSTSGRDLNEQF
>TRBJ1-2|TRBV19
ASRDSKNYGYT
>TRBJ2-5|TRBV20-1
SARDFRGPVETQY
>TRBJ2-6|TRBV5-1
ASRGESGTSGANVLT
>TRBJ2-3|TRBV7-8
ASQGTRRRVGTQY
>TRBJ2-5|TRBV20-1
SARGGQETQY
>TRBJ2-1|TRBV7-2
ASSDIGGGISYNEQF
>TRBJ2-3|TRBV18
ASSGDSLTQY
>TRBJ2-2|TRBV5-1
ASSLAQVNTGELF
>TRBJ2-7|TRBV6-6
ASVRDRVTEQY
>TRBJ1-1|TRBV29-1
SASLPGVNTEAF
>TRBJ2-1|TRBV12-5
ASGLMGLAGGQF
>TRBJ2-3|TRBV29-1
SVGDGTSGSDTQY
>TRBJ2-7|TRBV19
ASSAGTGGRGHEQY
>TRBJ1-1|TRBV29-1
SVEVIMNTEAF
>TRBJ2-7|TRBV5-1
ASSLAADSYEQY
>TRBJ2-2|TRBV7-9
ASSLDPGTGELF
>TRBJ2-1|TRBV4-1
ASSQAAGLVYNEQF
>TRBJ2-6|TRBV5-1
ASTLGTPSSGANVLT
>TRBJ1-1|TRBV11-3
ASSSNGRQRNTEAF
>TRBJ1-1|TRBV6-5
ASGYQEKNTEAF
>TRBJ2-7|TRBV29-1
SETGTGAYEQY
>TRBJ2-3|TRBV18
ASSPTSGHTDTQY
>TRBJ1-1|TRBV29-1
SVGTGMPSRAF
>TRBJ2-3|TRBV28
ASSPRQGRGDTQY
>TRBJ2-1|TRBV5-1
ASRWSSVRNEQF
>TRBJ2-1|TRBV11-2
ASSLRTGSNNEQF
>TRBJ1-1|TRBV7-8
ASSYGQEAF
>TRBJ1-2|TRBV7-2
ASSPDRGLAAYGYT
>TRBJ1-2|TRBV20-1
SARDRADYGYT
>TRBJ1-5|TRBV11-2
ASSLGGFNQPQH
>TRBJ1-1|TRBV5-1
ASSSGGVMNTEAF
>TRBJ2-3|TRBV6-2/TRBV6-3
ASSYPPTDTQY
>TRBJ1-1|TRBV28
ASTRGQYTEAF
>TRBJ1-4|TRBV20-1
SAVSSGGQDNEKLF
>TRBJ2-7|TRBV28
ASSFGRGHGYEQY
>TRBJ2-3|TRBV7-2
ASSGYTSTGTQY
>TRBJ1-5|TRBV6-1
ASSEIGRTQPQH
>TRBJ2-7|TRBV28
ASTARGLAGLTYEQY
>TRBJ2-2|TRBV12-3/TRBV12-4
ASSLMTSGVTGELF
>TRBJ2-1|TRBV5-1
ASSPRGGNSYNEQF
>TRBJ2-3|TRBV20-1
SARDRRLATDTQY
>TRBJ2-7|TRBV5-1
ASSSQGDQY
>TRBJ2-5|TRBV29-1
SVASTERETQY
>TRBJ2-1|TRBV5-1
DSSSSGGGYNEQF
>TRBJ2-5|TRBV4-1
ASSRDDRKRFIIQETQY
>TRBJ2-3|TRBV6-6
ASSSGRDLDTQY
>TRBJ2-2|TRBV18
ASSPPTGGNAGELF
>TRBJ1-1|TRBV20-1
SARTGNTAEAF
>TRBJ2-5|TRBV12-3/TRBV12-4
ASSSRTSGRETQY